The subject of this entry is one TCR beta chain. Its cognate antigen is unknown. The record originates from a study of T cell responses to AZD1222 COVID-19 vaccine. Overall study results and limits: CD4 TCRs covered the whole spike, strongest at regions 160-218 and 743-854. There were mostly white British donors and more females than males, and clonal diversity was possibly underestimated. It was only after the peak T cell response that any repertoires were sampled.

V gave up 0 bases and J gave up 10 bases, with 10 bases separating them. The CDR3 loop spans 14 amino acids. CDR1 is LGHNA, CDR2 YSLEER, per germline. Pooled samples include second doses given at about 4 or 12 weeks. Assay: immunoSEQ multiplex PCR; the TCRdb copy retains only in-frame clones and omits some. The sample includes roughly 150,000 clones, roughly nine tenths seen only once; the top ten take over 1%. Material: peripheral blood, obtained 28 days after the second AZD1222 dose. The chain carries TRBV4-3 and TRBJ1-6; D unclear. The clonotype originates from an adult who received the AZD1222 COVID-19 vaccine. CDR3 region: CASSQESTGSPLHF. CDR3 DNA sequence: TGCGCCAGCAGCCAAGAATCTACTGGATCACCCCTCCACTTT.